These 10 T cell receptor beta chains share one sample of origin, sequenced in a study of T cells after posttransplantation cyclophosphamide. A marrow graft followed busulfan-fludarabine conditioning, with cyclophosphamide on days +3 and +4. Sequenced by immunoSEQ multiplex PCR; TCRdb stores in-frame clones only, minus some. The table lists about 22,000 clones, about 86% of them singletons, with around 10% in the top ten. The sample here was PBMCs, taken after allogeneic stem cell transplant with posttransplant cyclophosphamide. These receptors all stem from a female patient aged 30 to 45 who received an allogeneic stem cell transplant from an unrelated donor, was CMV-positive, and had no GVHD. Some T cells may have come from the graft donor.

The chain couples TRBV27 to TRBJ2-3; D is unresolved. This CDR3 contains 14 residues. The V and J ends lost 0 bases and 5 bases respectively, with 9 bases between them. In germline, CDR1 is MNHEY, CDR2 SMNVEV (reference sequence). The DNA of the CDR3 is TGTGCCAGCAGTTTATCTAATCTCGGAGATACGCAGTATTTT. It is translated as CASSLSNLGDTQYF.

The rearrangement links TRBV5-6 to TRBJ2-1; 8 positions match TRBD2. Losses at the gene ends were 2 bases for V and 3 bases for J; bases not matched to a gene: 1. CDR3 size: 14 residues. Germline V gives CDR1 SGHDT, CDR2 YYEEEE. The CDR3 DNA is TGTGCCAGCAGCTTCGGGGGGGACTACAATGAGCAGTTCTTC. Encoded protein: CASSFGGDYNEQFF.

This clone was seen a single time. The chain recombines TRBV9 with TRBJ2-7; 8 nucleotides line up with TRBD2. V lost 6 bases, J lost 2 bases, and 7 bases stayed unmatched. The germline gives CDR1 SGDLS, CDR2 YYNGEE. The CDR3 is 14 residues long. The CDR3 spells CASTPGGGTYEQYF. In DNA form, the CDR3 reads TGTGCCAGCACCCCGGGCGGGGGGACCTACGAGCAGTACTTC.

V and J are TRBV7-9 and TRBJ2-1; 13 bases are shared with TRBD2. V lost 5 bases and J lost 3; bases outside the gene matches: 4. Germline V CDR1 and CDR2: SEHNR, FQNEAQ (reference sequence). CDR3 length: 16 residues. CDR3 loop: CASSARLAGGYNEQFF. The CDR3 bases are TGTGCCAGCAGCGCGCGACTAGCGGGGGGCTACAATGAGCAGTTCTTC.

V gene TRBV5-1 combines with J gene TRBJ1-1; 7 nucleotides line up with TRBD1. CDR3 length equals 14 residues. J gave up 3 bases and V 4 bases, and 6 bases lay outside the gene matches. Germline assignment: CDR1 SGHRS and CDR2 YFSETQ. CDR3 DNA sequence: TGCGCCAGCAGCGATCGGGACAGTTACACTGAAGCTTTCTTT. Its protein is CASSDRDSYTEAFF.

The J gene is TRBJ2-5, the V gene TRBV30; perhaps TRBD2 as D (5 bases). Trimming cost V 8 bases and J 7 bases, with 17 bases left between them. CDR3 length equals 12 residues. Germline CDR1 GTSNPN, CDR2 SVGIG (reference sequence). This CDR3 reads CAADSGGGTQYF. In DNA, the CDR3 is TGTGCCGCGGACTCGGGTGGCGGGACCCAGTACTTC. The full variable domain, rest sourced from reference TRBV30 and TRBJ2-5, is SQTIHQWPATLVQPVGSPLSLECTVEGTSNPNLYWYRQAAGRGLQLLFYSVGIGQISSEVPQNLSASRPQDRQFILSSKKLLLSDSGFYLCAADSGGGTQYFGPGTRLLVL.

The CDR3 sequence: CASSQEPVLEVQGSYGYTF. The CDR3 DNA reads TGCGCCAGCAGCCAAGAGCCGGTTTTGGAAGTCCAGGGAAGCTATGGCTACACCTTC. The V gene is TRBV4-3, the J gene TRBJ1-2; possibly TRBD1 for D (5 bases). The germline V and J ends were trimmed by 0 bases and 4 bases, with 24 bases remaining between them. This CDR3 contains 19 residues. Germline loops: CDR1 LGHNA, CDR2 YSLEER.

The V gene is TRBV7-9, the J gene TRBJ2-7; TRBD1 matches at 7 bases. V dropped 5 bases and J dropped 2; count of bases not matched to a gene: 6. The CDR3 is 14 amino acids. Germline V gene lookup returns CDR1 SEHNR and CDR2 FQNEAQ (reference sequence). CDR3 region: CASSPAQGAYEQYF. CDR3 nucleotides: TGTGCCAGCAGCCCTGCGCAGGGGGCCTACGAGCAGTACTTC.

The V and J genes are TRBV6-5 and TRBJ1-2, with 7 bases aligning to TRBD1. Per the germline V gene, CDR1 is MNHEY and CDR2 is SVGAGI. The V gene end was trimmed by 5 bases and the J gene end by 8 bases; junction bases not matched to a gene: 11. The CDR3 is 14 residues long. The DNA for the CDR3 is TGTGCCAGCAGTGTCTCGGTGACAGGGTTGGGCTACACCTTC. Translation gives CASSVSVTGLGYTF.

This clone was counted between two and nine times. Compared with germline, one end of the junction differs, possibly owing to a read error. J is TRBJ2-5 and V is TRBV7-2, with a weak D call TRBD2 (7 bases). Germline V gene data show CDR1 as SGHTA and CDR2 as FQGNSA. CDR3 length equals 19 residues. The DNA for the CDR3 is TGTGCCAGCAGCCAAGGGGGGGGGACACTATACGAAGAACAAGGGACCCAGTACTTC. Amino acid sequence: CASSQGGGTLYEEQGTQYF.